The entry that follows covers one T cell receptor beta chain sequence. What it binds is unknown. With V trimmed by 0 bases and J by 1 base, 17 bases remained unmatched. This CDR3 contains 20 residues. Per the germline V gene, CDR1 is GTSNPN and CDR2 is SVGIG (reference sequence). This entry belongs to a study of cytomegalovirus exposure and HLA in healthy donors. PCR amplification relied on 60 Vbeta primers (plus 13 Jbeta primers). Data came from immunoSEQ multiplex PCR; TCRdb stores just in-frame clones and leaves some out. The data hold 75,000 to 95,000 clones, with over 65% observed a single time. The study's findings and limits: Most likely, a cluster of highly shared sequence variants arose as a sequencing artifact. As immune exposure information, only CMV serostatus was available. In a later analysis, CMV-associated beta chains were mostly HLA-associated, it appeared.

The sequence derives from a man aged 25-45 years in good health and CMV-seronegative. The chain carries TRBV30 and TRBJ1-4, with TRBD1 matching over 7 bases. The sample comprised PBMCs. DNA for the CDR3: TGTGCCTGGAGTGTACTCAGCAAACAGGGGTCACAACAAACTAATGAAAAACTGTTTTTT. It encodes CAWSVLSKQGSQQTNEKLFF.